The TCR beta chain described here comes from a study of blood T cell repertoires in COVID-19. Overall study context: Sample material is recorded as cDNA or gDNA derived from T cells, B-cell-depleted T cells, or PBMCs.

The CDR3 loop spans 12 amino acids. The V end lost 4 bases, the J end lost 3 bases, and 7 bases lay between the germline ends. Authors' analysis steps: Reference gene primer amplification gave estimated nucleated cell counts. The protocol was immunoSEQ multiplex PCR, while the TCRdb copy is restricted to in-frame clones and leaves out a portion. Clone size and the V and J calls come from that table; the DNA yielded D and trimming. The table includes approximately 90,000 clones, more than 75% detected once. The sequenced sample was peripheral blood. The TCR sequence derives from a woman older than 75 with acute or convalescent COVID-19. The rearrangement joins TRBV12-3 or TRBV12-4 to TRBJ2-7; D remains unclear. The CDR3 is CASSSLNYEQYF. The CDR3 DNA sequence: TGTGCCAGCAGTTCCTTAAACTACGAGCAGTACTTC.